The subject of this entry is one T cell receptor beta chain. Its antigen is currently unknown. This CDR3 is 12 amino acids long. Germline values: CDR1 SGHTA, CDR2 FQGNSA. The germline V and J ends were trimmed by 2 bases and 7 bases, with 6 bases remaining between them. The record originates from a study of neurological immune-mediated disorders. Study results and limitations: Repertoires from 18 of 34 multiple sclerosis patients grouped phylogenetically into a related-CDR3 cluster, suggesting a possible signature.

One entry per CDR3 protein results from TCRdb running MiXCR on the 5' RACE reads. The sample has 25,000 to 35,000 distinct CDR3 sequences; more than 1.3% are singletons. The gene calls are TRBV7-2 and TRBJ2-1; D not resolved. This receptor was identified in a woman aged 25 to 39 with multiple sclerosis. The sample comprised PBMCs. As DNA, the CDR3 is TGTGCCAGCAGCTTAATGGGAAATGAGCAGTTCTTC. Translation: CASSLMGNEQFF.